The 19 T cell receptor beta chains below all came from one sample that was sequenced in a study of blood T cell repertoires in COVID-19. Produced via immunoSEQ multiplex PCR; TCRdb's table is partial and in-frame only. The table includes approximately 52,000 clones, more than 85% detected once. Specimen: peripheral blood. The receptor set was obtained from a man aged 45-65 years with active COVID-19.

The gene calls are TRBV5-4 and TRBJ2-1; no clear D gene. This CDR3 spans 15 amino acids. The V end lost 0 bases, the J end lost 0 bases, and 7 bases lay between the germline ends. Germline V lookup: CDR1 SGHNT, CDR2 YYREEE (reference sequence). In DNA, the CDR3 is TGTGCCAGCAGCTTGGACAGTAGCTCCTACAATGAGCAGTTCTTC. It encodes CASSLDSSSYNEQFF.

The chain links TRBV18 to TRBJ2-7, with TRBD1 as a possible D gene (6 bases). Germline loops: CDR1 KGHSH, CDR2 LQKENI. The CDR3 totals 13 residues. Trimming shortened V by 6 bases and J by 4 bases, and 13 bases separated the two germline ends. The chain's CDR3 is CASSLWDTYEQYF. The DNA for the CDR3 is TGTGCCAGCTCCCTTTGGGACACGTACGAGCAGTACTTC.

The chain has TRBV2 and TRBJ2-4; 9 nucleotides match TRBD2. V trimming: 1 base; J trimming: 6 bases; junction bases outside the gene matches: 4. The CDR3 extends over 15 amino acids. The germline gives CDR1 SNHLY, CDR2 FYNNEI. CDR3 protein: CASSEGGGRGNIQYF. In DNA, the CDR3 is TGTGCCAGCAGTGAAGGTGGCGGGAGGGGAAACATTCAGTACTTC.

The genes are TRBV7-6 and TRBJ2-3; D call uncertain. Trimming shortened V by 4 bases and J by 5 bases, and 16 bases separated the two germline ends. The germline gives CDR1 SGHVS, CDR2 FNYEAQ. The length of the CDR3 is 15 residues. The CDR3: CASSSDPVSLDTQYF. The CDR3 nucleotides are TGTGCCAGCAGCTCCGATCCCGTCAGTCTAGATACGCAGTATTTT.

The J gene is TRBJ2-3, the V gene TRBV18; 9 bases map to TRBD1. V was pared by 3 bases and J by 0 bases, with 16 bases of the junction left unmatched. Looked up from germline, CDR1 is KGHSH and CDR2 is LQKENI. There are 20 residues in the CDR3. The CDR3 DNA follows: TGTGCCAGCTCACCGCTCGCCCGATACGGGACAGGGTCGAGCACAGATACGCAGTATTTT. Encoded protein: CASSPLARYGTGSSTDTQYF.

The chain carries TRBV5-6 and TRBJ2-1; D is undetermined. CDR1 SGHDT and CDR2 YYEEEE come from the germline V gene. The V end was cut by 0 bases, the J end by 3 bases, with 7 bases between. There are 14 residues in the CDR3. CDR3 sequence reads: CASSLGARYNEQFF. The DNA of the CDR3 is TGTGCCAGCAGCTTGGGAGCTCGCTACAATGAGCAGTTCTTC.

V and J are TRBV6-6 and TRBJ1-2; D not certain. Germline loops: CDR1 MNHNY, CDR2 SVGAGI (reference sequence). The CDR3 length is 11 residues. Deletions cut 2 bases from V and 8 bases from J, with 6 bases between. The CDR3 DNA is TGTGCCAGCAGTTACGGGCAGGGCTACACCTTC. The encoded protein is CASSYGQGYTF.

The V and J genes are TRBV3-1 (or the pseudogene TRBV3-2) and TRBJ1-1; possibly TRBD1 for D (5 bases). The CDR3 is 13 residues long. V lost 5 bases and J 3 bases, leaving 10 bases between the germline ends. Germline V gene data show CDR1 as LGHDT and CDR2 as YNNKEL (reference sequence). CDR3 bases: TGTGCCAGCAGCTCCCCGGGGGACACTGAAGCTTTCTTT. Residues: CASSSPGDTEAFF.

This chain uses TRBV12-5 with TRBJ2-3, with TRBD2 identical over 8 bases. The CDR3 is made up of 12 amino acids. Germline values: CDR1 LGHNT, CDR2 FRNRAP. V lost 11 bases, J lost 1 base, and 2 bases stayed unmatched. CDR3 in amino acids: CASGGRTDTQYF. CDR3 DNA sequence: TGTGCTTCGGGAGGGCGCACAGATACGCAGTATTTT.

V is TRBV2 and J is TRBJ2-3; 8 bases map to TRBD2. CDR1 and CDR2 from the germline V gene are SNHLY and FYNNEI. The CDR3 extends over 15 amino acids. The V and J ends lost 4 bases and 6 bases, in that order; junction bases with no gene match: 9. Here the CDR3 reads CASSATAGGGDTQYF. The CDR3 DNA sequence: TGTGCCAGCAGTGCGACGGCGGGGGGCGGGGATACGCAGTATTTT.

The chain is built from TRBV28 and TRBJ2-1, with 13 bases aligning to TRBD2. The CDR3 spans 17 residues. J gave up 5 bases and V 4 bases, and 8 bases lay outside the gene matches. CDR1 is MDHEN and CDR2 is SYDVKM in the germline V gene. The CDR3 DNA is TGTGCCAGCAGTTCAGCCCTAGGGACTAGCGGGAACAATGAGCAGTTCTTC. Amino acid sequence: CASSSALGTSGNNEQFF.

In nucleotides, the CDR3 is TGTGCCATCAGTGAGTCCGGCGGGACAGGGAACCCGTACTTC. Encoded protein: CAISESGGTGNPYF. This chain joins TRBV10-3 and TRBJ2-7; 9 positions agree with TRBD1. CDR1 ENHRY and CDR2 SYGVKD come from the germline V gene. The CDR3 is 14 residues long. Unmatched junction bases numbered 9, after V lost 0 bases and J lost 12 bases.

The chain recombines TRBV7-2 with TRBJ2-1; the match to TRBD2 covers 14 bases. Germline-derived CDR1 and CDR2 are SGHTA and FQGNSA. There are 14 residues in the CDR3. Trimming at V came to 8 bases and at J to 4 bases, leaving 1 base not matched to a gene. CDR3 protein: CASGTSGGYNEQFF. The CDR3 nucleotides read TGTGCCAGCGGGACTAGCGGGGGATACAATGAGCAGTTCTTC. The full variable domain, its missing parts supplied by reference TRBV7-2 and TRBJ2-1, is GAGVSQSPSNKVTEKGKDVELRCDPISGHTALYWYRQSLGQGLEFLIYFQGNSAPDKSGLPSDRFSAERTGGSVSTLTIQRTQQEDSAVYLCASGTSGGYNEQFFGPGTRLTVL.

The chain is built from TRBV20-1 and TRBJ2-5; 8 bases align to TRBD2. The trim removed 6 bases at V and 5 bases at J, leaving 23 bases unmatched. Germline V gene lookup returns CDR1 DFQATT and CDR2 SNEGSKA (reference sequence). The CDR3 totals 18 residues. CDR3 coding DNA: TGCAGTGCCAGTTCCGGGACTAGTTATACATGGGGGGAGGAGACCCAGTACTTC. Translation: CSASSGTSYTWGEETQYF.

The CDR3 DNA follows: TGTGCTAGTGGGTCAGGGGATTTCTATGGCTACACCTTC. Translation: CASGSGDFYGYTF. The gene calls are TRBV12-5 and TRBJ1-2; TRBD1 is a possible D gene (6 bases). V was trimmed by 6 bases and J by 4 bases, leaving 12 bases between them. This CDR3 has 13 amino acids. The V gene's germline CDR1 is LGHNT and CDR2 FRNRAP.

The gene calls are TRBV30 and TRBJ1-1; TRBD1 might be the D (6 bases). The CDR3 spans 13 residues. Trimming pared 5 bases from V and 5 bases from J, leaving 15 bases between. Germline CDR1 GTSNPN, CDR2 SVGIG (reference sequence). CDR3 residues: CAWVTARGTEAFF. The CDR3, as DNA: TGTGCCTGGGTGACTGCCAGGGGTACTGAAGCTTTCTTT.

The chain combines TRBV2 with TRBJ2-5, with 8 bases matching TRBD2. Germline-derived CDR1 and CDR2 are SNHLY and FYNNEI. After removal of 4 bases from V and 1 base from J, the junction contained 5 bases not matched to a gene. This CDR3 spans 15 amino acids. As DNA, the CDR3 is TGTGCCAGCAGTGGGACGGGGGGGCCCCAAGAGACCCAGTACTTC. As protein: CASSGTGGPQETQYF. The full variable domain, rest sourced from reference TRBV2 and TRBJ2-5, is EPEVTQTPSHQVTQMGQEVILRCVPISNHLYFYWYRQILGQKVEFLVSFYNNEISEKSEIFDDQFSVERPDGSNFTLKIRSTKLEDSAMYFCASSGTGGPQETQYFGPGTRLLVL.

V usage is TRBV7-2 and J usage is TRBJ2-1; 7 nucleotides align to TRBD2. This CDR3 region has 11 residues. V gave up 4 bases and J gave up 14 bases; unmatched junction bases: 5. Germline V gene data show CDR1 as SGHTA and CDR2 as FQGNSA. This CDR3 reads CASSSGLEKFF. The CDR3 DNA reads TGTGCCAGCAGCTCAGGACTAGAGAAGTTCTTC.

This clone is a singleton in its sample. The chain joins TRBV6-5 to TRBJ2-7; 9 bases fit TRBD1. CDR1 is MNHEY and CDR2 is SVGAGI in the germline V gene. The trim removed 7 bases at V and 5 bases at J, leaving 6 bases unmatched. This CDR3 has 13 amino acids. This CDR3 is CASTGTGLHEQYF. As DNA, the CDR3 is TGTGCCAGCACCGGGACAGGGCTCCACGAGCAGTACTTC.